This T cell receptor (beta chain) was recorded in a study of OX40 agonist ivuxolimab in advanced cancers. The germline V gene encodes CDR1 SGHNT and CDR2 YYREEE (reference sequence). Unmatched junction bases numbered 8, after V lost 4 bases and J lost 2 bases. This CDR3 has 15 amino acids. The method was immunoSEQ multiplex PCR; TCRdb's version includes in-frame clones alone and lacks a portion of them. Of about 49,000 clones listed, 81% are singletons. The chain is built from TRBV5-4 and TRBJ2-7; TRBD2 matches at 8 bases. The sequencing here drew on CD4+ or CD8+ T cells sorted from blood, taken in a trial of the OX40 agonist ivuxolimab. The clonotype was recovered from an adult with an advanced solid tumor such as melanoma, head and neck, liver or kidney cancer. The CDR3: CASSDHSGNPYEQYF. For the CDR3, the DNA is TGTGCCAGCAGCGACCATAGCGGGAATCCCTACGAGCAGTACTTC. The variable domain in full, with the rest retrieved from reference TRBV5-4 and TRBJ2-7, is ETGVTQSPTHLIKTRGQQVTLRCSSQSGHNTVSWYQQALGQGPQFIFQYYREEENGRGNFPPRFSGLQFPNYSSELNVNALELDDSALYLCASSDHSGNPYEQYFGPGTRLTVT.